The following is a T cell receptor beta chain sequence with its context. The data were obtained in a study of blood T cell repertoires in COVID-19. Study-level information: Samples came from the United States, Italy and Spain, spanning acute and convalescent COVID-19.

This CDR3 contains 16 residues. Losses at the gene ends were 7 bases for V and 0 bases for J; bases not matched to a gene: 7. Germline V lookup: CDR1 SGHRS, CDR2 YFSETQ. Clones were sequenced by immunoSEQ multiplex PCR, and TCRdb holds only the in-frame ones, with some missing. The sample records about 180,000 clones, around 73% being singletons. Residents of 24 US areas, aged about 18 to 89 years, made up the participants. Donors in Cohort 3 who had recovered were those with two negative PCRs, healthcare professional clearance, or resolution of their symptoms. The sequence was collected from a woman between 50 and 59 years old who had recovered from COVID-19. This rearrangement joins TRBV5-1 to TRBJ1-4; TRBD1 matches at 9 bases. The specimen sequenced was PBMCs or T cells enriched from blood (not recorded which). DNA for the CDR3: TGCGCCAGCCAGGGGGGACAGGGAACAACTAATGAAAAACTGTTTTTT. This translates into CASQGGQGTTNEKLFF.